This entry concerns a single T cell receptor beta chain. Its antigen remains unidentified. Samples came from healthy bone marrow donors. With 60 Vbeta and 13 Jbeta primers, the PCR was carried out. Some clones are missing from TCRdb's copy, which holds only in-frame ones; the method was immunoSEQ multiplex PCR. Here the sample table reports some 160,000 clones. The source of the sample is a study of cytomegalovirus exposure and HLA in healthy donors. V lost 3 bases and J 1 base, leaving 12 bases between the germline ends. The CDR3 loop spans 15 amino acids. Germline CDR1 WSHSY, CDR2 SAAADI. Points from the study as a whole: In a later analysis, productive TCRs from donors in an Asian-associated ancestry cluster reportedly carried fewer N-insertions than the cohort mean. Cytomegalovirus association was listed for 150 or so TCR beta chains.

The TCR sequence derives from a man aged 30-40 years in good health and CMV-seronegative. The chain joins TRBV10-2 to TRBJ1-1; D remains ambiguous. Material for sequencing was PBMCs. The CDR3 loop is CASSDSWAGNTEAFF. CDR3 sequence (DNA): TGCGCCAGCAGTGATTCTTGGGCTGGGAACACTGAAGCTTTCTTT.